The sequence of this T cell receptor beta chain was determined in a study of shared clonotypes between healthy human individuals (dated by TCRdb to 2020 to 2021). For context, the study as a whole: The cohort comprised a couple of women and a few men aged 18 to 49 years. For each donor, CD4 naive and CD4 memory were each run on three plates, CD8 naive on two plates, and CD8 memory on one plate. To increase sequencing depth and limit assay-specific biases, TCR repertoire library preparation and sequencing were carried out by different laboratories using diverse techniques. Per donor, leukapheresis produced somewhere between about 0.94 and 10 billion PBMCs. Blood TCR repertoires of about 5 healthy adults were deeply sequenced to estimate repertoire size and the extent of clonotype sharing between individuals.

The donors were healthy, HIV-negative adults with no recently reported acute infections or vaccinations. Only Caucasian adults living in Nashville, Tennessee, USA were represented among the donors. Magnetic negative selection was used to enrich CD4+ T cells, after which naive cells were positively selected on CD45RA and the negative fraction became the memory subset. After blood collection by leukapheresis, PBMCs were isolated using Ficoll-Histopaque density gradient centrifugation and then cryopreserved in the vapor phase of liquid nitrogen. Purity and quantity of every magnetically sorted T cell population were checked by analytical flow cytometry. Genomic DNA was isolated from each sorted fraction and quantified by UV absorbance on a Nanodrop 2000c. Using the deep immunoSEQ assay, multiplex PCR amplified TCR CDR3 regions from genomic DNA. Extracted genomic DNA from each cell subset was spread evenly across all wells of several immunoSEQ 96-well plates, with each plate serving as a replicate. Each replicate PCR for sorted subsets received around 0.2 ug genomic DNA, equal to about 29,000 T cell genomes. Purified libraries were quantified with a Qubit 3.0 fluorometer, sized on a Bioanalyzer 2100, and re-quantified with the KAPA Library Quantification kit. A separate single-read 150-cycle Illumina NextSeq 550 flow cell was used to sequence each immunoSEQ 96-well plate. The original pipeline was this. The immunoSEQ output contained only junctional sequences without quality scores, so filtering could not match that applied to full-length reads. To assign V/J genes and CDR3, sequences were annotated using PyIR, a Python wrapper for IgBLAST v1.9, with IMGT germline references. Reads with weak V/J assignments (E-value above 1e-6), missing CDR3, stop codons, out-of-frame junctions, or ambiguous translated residues were removed. V3J clonotypes were defined as sequences sharing an identical inferred V gene, J gene, and CDR3 amino acid sequence. The percentage overlap between two repertoires was calculated by dividing the number of shared unique clonotypes by the size of the smaller repertoire. RTK rarefaction, the Chao1 estimator, and Recon v2.1 estimates of unobserved clonotypes were used to assess repertoire richness. OLGA was used to compute generation probabilities for all TCRbeta clonotypes that the gDNA method yielded from a few donors. As stored in TCRdb, this immuneACCESS dataset retains in-frame rearrangements with V and J assigned. A fraction of the clones does not appear; measured against another copy, unresolved V genes explain less than half of the discrepancy, and the remainder lacks a known reason. The DNA was the basis for D and trimming; V, J and clone size are from that table. The sample table lists more than 900,000 clones, 78% of them with a count of one. Together, the top ten hold 0.55% to 0.7% of the sample.

Counted from cysteine to phenylalanine, this CDR3 has 15 amino acids. Only the CDR3 DNA stays, 45 bases, in frame from base 1. V loses 8 bases at its end and J loses 2 bases; junction bases beyond the gene matches: 11. The CDR1 and CDR2 encoded by the germline V gene are MNHNS and SASEGT. What the study reported, not specific to this receptor: Higher generation probabilities were observed for clonotypes shared by all four sorted-subset donors than for non-shared clonotypes. Sharing across a few donors was observed for about 5% of naive CD4, under 4% of naive CD8, roughly 2.4% of memory CD4, and roughly 0.4% of memory CD8 clonotypes. Based on pairwise subsampling, the degree of clonotype sharing among donors was expected to be affected by sequencing depth. Sampling was limited to blood, and TCR repertoires in tissue likely differ from TCR repertoires in blood. Naive subsets generally had larger estimated clonotype richness than memory subsets did. Even with the large sequencing depth, rarefaction of the sorted-subset datasets indicated that sequencing was incomplete. The small number of donors limited the genetic and exposure-history diversity represented.

As regards this clone: What antigen it recognizes has not been identified. Base qualities were left out, and no much larger clone turns up one base away.

Recombination linked TRBV6-1 to TRBJ2-5, with TRBD2 identical over 7 junction bases. Specimen: memory CD4+ T cells from PBMCs. The sample's cell subset or site label is to be understood as: CD45RA-negative fraction. The source of this sequence is a man in his late teens or twenties in good health. Some clones in this sample may be carry-over from other donors' samples. The nucleotide sequence reads TGTGCCAGCCCCCCCCGGCTAGCGGTACAAGAGACCCAGTACTTC. It translates to CASPPRLAVQETQYF.